This T cell receptor (beta chain) stems from a study of CD8+ T cells in alopecia areata. As for the study in general: Tofacitinib lasted 6 to 18 months, then 6 months off drug. General study findings and limits: Scalp data also include sequences from resident alphabeta T cells of normal skin. Treatment with tofacitinib significantly lowered scalp clonality and reduced expanded CD8+ clones among the top 100.

Treatment defined: oral pan-JAK inhibitor, 5-10 mg twice daily. Lesional scalp punch biopsies and peripheral blood came from alopecia areata patients. Once RNA had been extracted, it was reverse transcribed into cDNA to act as the sequencing template. Here immunoSEQ multiplex PCR was the method, and the copy in TCRdb shows in-frame clones only, minus some. The top ten clones hold over 9.5% of a sample with 190,000 or so clones, around three fifths of them seen once. The germline V gene encodes CDR1 SGDLS and CDR2 YYNGEE. This CDR3 contains 19 residues. V was trimmed by 0 bases and J by 1 base, leaving 22 bases between them. This clone occurred a few times. Its specificity is unknown.

The sequence was collected from a human donor with alopecia areata. Source: CD8+ T cells sorted from blood, taken at week 24, from a patient treated with tofacitinib. J is TRBJ1-1 and V is TRBV9; D gene uncertain. The CDR3 nucleotides are TGTGCCAGCAGCGTAGACTCAGGAACAGTGGGGATAGGGAACACTGAAGCTTTCTTT. Its translation: CASSVDSGTVGIGNTEAFF.